A single sample is the source of the 2 T cell receptor beta chains below, sequenced in a study of spatial heterogeneity in lung cancer. One entry per CDR3 protein, called by TCRdb with MiXCR from the 5' RACE reads. Of 5,700 or so distinct CDR3 sequences in the sample, roughly 13% are singletons; the top ten hold roughly 14%. Time point defined: sample taken at primary tumor resection. These TCRs are of unknown antigen specificity. Study conclusions and caveats: The number of expanded tumor alpha and beta chains correlated with mutation number.

Specimen: lung tumor tissue, collected at surgery. These receptors originate from a female donor with early-stage non-small cell lung cancer.

This clonotype is labeled medium-sized. V and J are TRBV28 and TRBJ2-7; D possibly corresponds to TRBD2 (5 bases). Germline CDR1 and CDR2: MDHEN and SYDVKM. V was clipped by 5 bases and J by 0 bases, with 14 bases between them. This CDR3 comprises 15 residues. The CDR3 protein is CASSQRSGLSYEQYF. The CDR3 nucleotides are TGTGCCAGCAGTCAACGATCTGGACTCTCCTACGAGCAGTACTTC.

There are a few counts of this clonotype. The chain links TRBV11-2 to TRBJ2-1, with D possibly matching TRBD2 (5 bases). CDR3 length: 13 amino acids. With 5 bases removed from V and 7 bases from J, the gap between germline ends came to 12 bases. Looked up from germline, CDR1 is SGHAT and CDR2 is FQNNGV. The CDR3 coding sequence is TGTGCCAGCAGCGGTGCCGGGGAAAATGAGCAGTTCTTC. It yields the protein CASSGAGENEQFF.